Below, one T cell receptor beta chain is given with its context. The antigen remains undetermined. The sample originates from a study of OX40 agonist ivuxolimab in advanced cancers. General study points: No antigen was identified for the clonally expanded peripheral T cells.

V lost 0 bases, J lost 9 bases, and 17 bases lay in between. Per the germline V gene, CDR1 is SGHRS and CDR2 is YFSETQ. The CDR3 consists of 15 residues. Profiled with immunoSEQ multiplex PCR; TCRdb holds only in-frame clones, not every one. Of 65,000 to 75,000 clones listed, approximately 90% were seen once; the top ten hold roughly 1%. Blood samples were obtained at baseline, cycle 4 day 1, and cycle 7 day 1. The material was CD4+ or CD8+ T cells sorted from blood, obtained in a trial of the OX40 agonist ivuxolimab. This sequence joins TRBV5-1 and TRBJ2-3; D might be TRBD1 (7 bases). The TCR originated in an adult with an advanced solid tumor such as melanoma, head and neck, liver or kidney cancer. This CDR3 is CASSLVGASGGTQYF. The CDR3 nucleotides read TGCGCCAGCAGCTTGGTCGGGGCCTCAGGGGGGACGCAGTATTTT.